A single sample is the source of the 32 T cell receptor beta chains below, sequenced in a study of neurological immune-mediated disorders. MiXCR was run by TCRdb on the 5' RACE reads, yielding one entry per CDR3 protein. The table has 90,000 to 150,000 distinct CDR3 sequences, roughly 3.2% seen once. Source material: PBMCs. The receptor set was obtained from a woman aged 25 to 39 with multiple sclerosis.

This clonotype was counted ten times or more. The V gene is TRBV4-3, the J gene TRBJ2-1; D remains ambiguous. The germline V gene encodes CDR1 LGHNA and CDR2 YSLEER. Trimming left V 4 bases short and J 2 bases short, with 15 bases between. This CDR3 contains 16 residues. As DNA, the CDR3 is TGCGCCAGCAGCCTTCTGATGGGTGGTGCCTACAATGAGCAGTTCTTC. Amino acids: CASSLLMGGAYNEQFF.

This clonotype was detected only a few times. The chain couples TRBV9 to TRBJ2-1; D is perhaps TRBD2 (6 bases). CDR1 SGDLS and CDR2 YYNGEE come from the germline V gene. CDR3 size: 16 residues. V shed 4 bases and J shed 6 bases, with 20 bases lying between them. In nucleotides, the CDR3 is TGTGCCAGCAGCTTACCCCGGGACTCCCCACCCAATGAGCAGTTCTTC. Translating gives CASSLPRDSPPNEQFF.

This clonotype came up many times. V is TRBV5-1 and J is TRBJ2-2, with 8 bases aligning to TRBD2. The V segment lost 3 bases and the J segment 0 bases; nucleotides outside the gene matches: 4. CDR3 length: 16 residues. The V gene's germline CDR1 is SGHRS and CDR2 YFSETQ. CDR3 amino acids: CASSSQAGANTGELFF. CDR3 sequence (DNA): TGCGCCAGCAGCTCCCAAGCGGGGGCGAACACCGGGGAGCTGTTTTTT.

This clonotype was observed a few times. The rearrangement joins TRBV5-6 to TRBJ2-3, with 10 bases lining up with TRBD2. Germline V gene lookup returns CDR1 SGHDT and CDR2 YYEEEE. V dropped 4 bases and J dropped 1; count of bases not matched to a gene: 6. CDR3 length equals 16 residues. CDR3 protein: CASSPQLAGGTDTQYF. Here the CDR3 DNA reads TGTGCCAGCAGCCCACAGCTAGCGGGGGGCACAGATACGCAGTATTTT.

This clonotype was seen repeatedly, ten times or more. This chain links TRBV10-3 with TRBJ2-3, with D perhaps given as TRBD1 or TRBD2 (5 bases each). Germline CDR1 is ENHRY and CDR2 is SYGVKD. The V end lost 3 bases, the J end lost 4 bases, and 14 bases lay between the germline ends. This CDR3 spans 15 amino acids. The CDR3 DNA reads TGTGCCATCAGTGATGGGGGAACCTTCGCAGATACGCAGTATTTT. Encoded protein: CAISDGGTFADTQYF.

This clonotype was picked up many times. V is TRBV5-1 and J is TRBJ1-2, with 10 bases that match TRBD1. This CDR3 has 17 residues. Germline lookup yields CDR1 SGHRS and CDR2 YFSETQ. With V trimmed by 0 bases and J by 2 bases, 7 bases remained unmatched. The CDR3: CASSLAPGTGVNYGYTF. CDR3 nucleotides: TGCGCCAGCAGCTTGGCCCCCGGGACAGGGGTAAACTATGGCTACACCTTC. The full variable domain, rest sourced from reference TRBV5-1 and TRBJ1-2, is KAGVTQTPRYLIKTRGQQVTLSCSPISGHRSVSWYQQTPGQGLQFLFEYFSETQRNKGNFPGRFSGRQFSNSRSEMNVSTLELGDSALYLCASSLAPGTGVNYGYTFGSGTRLTVV.

The table lists this clonotype with many counts. The chain is built from TRBV29-1 and TRBJ2-1; 7 bases are a match to TRBD2. Germline CDR1 reads SQVTM; CDR2 reads ANQGSEA. The trim removed 7 bases at V and 6 bases at J, leaving 9 bases unmatched. CDR3 length: 13 residues. CDR3 in DNA: TGCAGCGGTATAGCGGGCCTACCCAATGAGCAGTTCTTC. Translating gives CSGIAGLPNEQFF.

This clonotype was counted many times. This chain joins TRBV20-1 and TRBJ2-2; D is tentatively TRBD1 or TRBD2 (5 bases each). This CDR3 region has 16 residues. Trimming stripped 0 bases from V and 5 bases from J, with 16 bases between. Germline values: CDR1 DFQATT, CDR2 SNEGSKA (reference sequence). CDR3 sequence reads: CSARDREGFRTGELFF. CDR3 DNA sequence: TGCAGTGCTAGAGATCGAGAGGGGTTTCGGACCGGGGAGCTGTTTTTT.

This clonotype appeared many times. The chain links TRBV20-1 to TRBJ1-2; perhaps TRBD1 as D (6 bases). Germline CDR1 reads DFQATT; CDR2 reads SNEGSKA (reference sequence). The CDR3 loop spans 11 amino acids. CDR3 residues: CGRQATYGYTF. The DNA for the CDR3 is TGCGGCCGACAGGCTACTTATGGCTACACCTTC.

The sample holds many counts of this clonotype. CDR3 protein: CASSSSVDRDLSSGANVLTF. In nucleotides, the CDR3 is TGTGCCAGCAGCTCATCCGTAGACAGGGATTTAAGCTCTGGGGCCAACGTCCTGACTTTC. The V call is TRBV7-9, the J call TRBJ2-6; 7 nucleotides agree with TRBD1. This CDR3 region has 20 residues. The germline CDR1 and CDR2 sequences are SEHNR and FQNEAQ (reference sequence). V trimming: 4 bases; J trimming: 0 bases; junction bases outside the gene matches: 15.

This clonotype was detected ten times or more. This chain joins TRBV19 and TRBJ2-4, with D perhaps being TRBD1 or TRBD2 (5 bases each). V lost 4 bases to trimming and J lost 10 bases, with 17 bases between them. The CDR3 runs 14 residues. The germline V gene encodes CDR1 LNHDA and CDR2 SQIVND (reference sequence). CDR3 region: CASSTPGPEDIQYF. The CDR3 DNA sequence: TGTGCCAGTAGTACACCGGGACCGGAGGATATTCAGTACTTC.

This clonotype was detected many times. The chain carries TRBV5-1 and TRBJ2-7; no clear D. Between the trimmed V and J ends, which lost 0 bases and 0 bases, there was a span of 10 bases. The CDR3 contains 15 residues. CDR1 SGHRS and CDR2 YFSETQ come from the germline V gene. The CDR3 protein is CASSLGQAASYEQYF. Written as DNA, the CDR3 is TGCGCCAGCAGCTTGGGTCAGGCGGCCTCCTACGAGCAGTACTTC.

This clonotype was seen a handful of times. The CDR3 here is CASSLFRGGAGDTQYF. The CDR3 nucleotides read TGTGCCAGCAGCTTATTTAGGGGGGGGGCAGGAGATACGCAGTATTTT. The V and J genes are TRBV7-2 and TRBJ2-3; weak D call: TRBD2 (7 bases). V was shortened by 2 bases and J by 5 bases, with 17 bases between the two germline ends. Germline loops: CDR1 SGHTA, CDR2 FQGNSA. The length of the CDR3 is 16 residues.

This clonotype has only a few counts. The chain carries TRBV9 and TRBJ2-3; TRBD2 matches 7 bases. From germline, CDR1 is SGDLS and CDR2 YYNGEE. The CDR3 length is 14 residues. Trimming took 3 bases from V and 5 from J; bases not matched to a gene: 6. Written as DNA, the CDR3 is TGTGCCAGCAGCGCGGGGACTACCAGAGATACGCAGTATTTT. It translates to CASSAGTTRDTQYF.

This clonotype was recorded at least ten times. The chain has TRBV18 and TRBJ2-6; maybe TRBD1 (5 bases). The germline V and J ends were trimmed by 2 bases and 0 bases, with 5 bases remaining between them. The germline CDR1 and CDR2 sequences are KGHSH and LQKENI. The CDR3 length is 15 residues. The CDR3 region has the DNA TGTGCCAGCTCACCAGGGGCCTCTGGGGCCAACGTCCTGACTTTC. Amino acid sequence: CASSPGASGANVLTF.

This clonotype was found many times. The chain is built from TRBV6-1 and TRBJ2-7, with 13 bases identical to TRBD2. Trimming removed 6 bases from V and 4 bases from J; junction bases left unmatched: 6. This CDR3 is built from 15 residues. CDR1 and CDR2 (germline): MNHNS, SASEGT. In DNA, the CDR3 is TGTGCCAGCAGGGAACTAGCGGGAGGGAGGTACGAGCAGTACTTC. Encoded protein: CASRELAGGRYEQYF.

The chain carries TRBV12-3 or TRBV12-4 and TRBJ2-1; either TRBD1 or TRBD2 may fit D (7 bases each). Trimming took off 4 bases at V and 7 bases at J, with 20 bases between the two ends. The CDR3 length is 16 residues. CDR3 sequence (DNA): TGTGCCAGCAGTTCCCCAGACAGGGAGGGAGGGAATGAGCAGTTCTTC. Its protein is CASSSPDREGGNEQFF.

In its sample, this clonotype was seen a few times. This could be a read error, since a much larger clone is one nucleotide away. The chain recombines TRBV6-6 with TRBJ2-7; weak D call: TRBD1 (8 bases). In germline, CDR1 is MNHNY, CDR2 SVGAGI (reference sequence). The CDR3 is made up of 11 amino acids. Here the CDR3 DNA reads TGTGACATACAGGGGGGGTACGAGCAGTACTTC. Protein: CDIQGGYEQYF.

At least ten counts were recorded for this clonotype. This chain connects TRBV6-6 to TRBJ2-5; D is possibly TRBD1 (6 bases). The V gene lost 8 bases and the J gene lost 5 bases, with 15 bases spanning the gap. This CDR3 comprises 13 residues. Germline CDR1 MNHNY, CDR2 SVGAGI (reference sequence). For the CDR3, the DNA is TGTGCCAGCCAAACAGGGACGGCGGAGACCCAGTACTTC. Translated: CASQTGTAETQYF.

This clonotype has more than one count but fewer than ten. It may be a read error: a sequence one base away is much more abundant. The chain uses TRBV20-1 and TRBJ2-7, with D unclear. The V end lost 0 bases, the J end lost 2 bases, and 11 bases lay between the germline ends. The CDR3 runs 14 residues. The V gene's germline CDR1 is DFQATT and CDR2 SNEGSKA (reference sequence). In nucleotides, the CDR3 is TGCAGTGCTAGAGAAAAACCGGCGGCCTACGAGCAGTACTTC. Its translation: CSAREKPAAYEQYF.

This clonotype was counted many times. J is TRBJ2-2 and V is TRBV11-3; no reliable D call. Trimming took off 6 bases at V and 5 bases at J, with 7 bases between the two ends. Germline V gene lookup returns CDR1 SGHNT and CDR2 YENEEA. The CDR3 is made up of 12 amino acids. The CDR3 loop reads CASSPWTGELFF. The CDR3, as DNA: TGTGCCAGCAGTCCCTGGACCGGGGAGCTGTTTTTT.

This clonotype was detected many times. The chain employs TRBV7-2 and TRBJ1-1; possible D gene TRBD1, 6 bases. Trimming removed 0 bases at V and 8 bases at J, with 10 bases between. CDR1 and CDR2 (germline): SGHTA, FQGNSA. The CDR3 length is 13 residues. CDR3 in amino acids: CASSLAQGLEAFF. The CDR3 DNA is TGTGCCAGCAGCTTAGCGCAGGGGCTGGAAGCTTTCTTT.

There are many counts of this clonotype. The chain uses TRBV5-1 and TRBJ2-1, with 10 nucleotides matching TRBD2. Germline trimming cut 0 bases from V and 1 base from J; bases unmatched to any gene: 7. This CDR3 is built from 18 residues. CDR1 SGHRS and CDR2 YFSETQ come from the germline V gene. The CDR3 loop is CASSLDTSGIASYNEQFF. The CDR3 coding sequence is TGCGCCAGCAGCTTGGATACTAGCGGGATCGCTTCCTACAATGAGCAGTTCTTC. The complete variable domain, with remaining parts taken from reference TRBV5-1 and TRBJ2-1, reads KAGVTQTPRYLIKTRGQQVTLSCSPISGHRSVSWYQQTPGQGLQFLFEYFSETQRNKGNFPGRFSGRQFSNSRSEMNVSTLELGDSALYLCASSLDTSGIASYNEQFFGPGTRLTVL.

This clonotype was observed many times. The gene calls are TRBV5-6 and TRBJ2-3; 7 bases agree with TRBD2. From germline, CDR1 is SGHDT and CDR2 YYEEEE. The V segment lost 6 bases and the J segment 4 bases; nucleotides outside the gene matches: 5. This CDR3 is built from 13 residues. The CDR3 nucleotides read TGTGCCAGCATAGGGGAGGGAGCAGATACGCAGTATTTT. Protein product: CASIGEGADTQYF.

This clonotype was seen many times. The V gene is TRBV5-1, the J gene TRBJ1-1; TRBD1 aligns across 8 bases. Per the germline V gene, CDR1 is SGHRS and CDR2 is YFSETQ. The length of the CDR3 is 14 residues. Trimming took 3 bases from V and 3 from J; bases not matched to a gene: 4. The CDR3 sequence is CASSSDRGDTEAFF. Written as DNA, the CDR3 is TGCGCCAGCAGCTCAGACAGGGGTGACACTGAAGCTTTCTTT.

This clonotype was counted at least ten times. V gene TRBV20-1 combines with J gene TRBJ1-1; the match to TRBD1 covers 8 bases. Per germline, CDR1 DFQATT and CDR2 SNEGSKA (reference sequence). The CDR3 totals 13 residues. Unmatched junction bases numbered 4, after V lost 6 bases and J lost 1 base. CDR3 bases: TGCAGTGCCCCAGGGGGCGCGAACACTGAAGCTTTCTTT. Translation: CSAPGGANTEAFF.

This clonotype was observed at least ten times. The V gene is TRBV7-2, the J gene TRBJ1-2; D may be TRBD1 (6 bases). CDR3 length: 14 amino acids. Trimming pared 5 bases from V and 1 base from J, leaving 11 bases between. The germline CDR1 and CDR2 sequences are SGHTA and FQGNSA. The CDR3 bases are TGTGCCAGCAGCCCGGACAGTCTTAACTATGGCTACACCTTC. Translating it yields CASSPDSLNYGYTF. The whole variable domain, filled in from reference TRBV7-2 and TRBJ1-2, reads GAGVSQSPSNKVTEKGKDVELRCDPISGHTALYWYRQSLGQGLEFLIYFQGNSAPDKSGLPSDRFSAERTGGSVSTLTIQRTQQEDSAVYLCASSPDSLNYGYTFGSGTRLTVV.

This clonotype was detected many times. The chain recombines TRBV6-6 with TRBJ2-5, with TRBD2 identical over 10 bases. CDR3 length equals 19 residues. Germline CDR1 and CDR2: MNHNY and SVGAGI (reference sequence). Trimming removed 0 bases from V and 2 bases from J; junction bases left unmatched: 12. The DNA of the CDR3 is TGTGCCAGCAGTTACTCGGGTACTAGCGGGATGGGGAGACAAGAGACCCAGTACTTC. It yields the protein CASSYSGTSGMGRQETQYF.

This clonotype appeared many times. The chain combines TRBV27 with TRBJ1-1, with TRBD1 matching over 7 bases. The germline V gene has CDR1 MNHEY and CDR2 SMNVEV (reference sequence). V was pared by 6 bases and J by 4 bases, with 5 bases of the junction left unmatched. The CDR3 contains 13 residues. CDR3 protein: CASRYRGSTEAFF. CDR3 sequence (DNA): TGTGCCAGCAGATACAGGGGAAGCACTGAAGCTTTCTTT.

This clonotype has at least ten counts. This sequence joins TRBV27 and TRBJ1-1; 7 bases line up with TRBD1. Unmatched junction bases numbered 6, after V lost 4 bases and J lost 4 bases. Germline V gene data show CDR1 as MNHEY and CDR2 as SMNVEV (reference sequence). The CDR3 loop spans 14 amino acids. The CDR3 region is CASSSGQDFTEAFF. CDR3 bases: TGTGCCAGCAGTTCCGGACAGGACTTCACTGAAGCTTTCTTT.

This clonotype was seen many times. V and J are TRBV7-2 and TRBJ2-7; no clear D. The CDR3 consists of 11 residues. The germline CDR1 and CDR2 sequences are SGHTA and FQGNSA. V shed 0 bases and J shed 5 bases, with 2 bases lying between them. The CDR3: CASSLAHEQYF. The CDR3, as DNA: TGTGCCAGCAGCTTAGCCCACGAGCAGTACTTC.

This clonotype was observed at least ten times. The V call is TRBV6-2 or TRBV6-3, the J call TRBJ1-2, with D unclear. V was pared by 0 bases and J by 8 bases, with 16 bases between. Germline-derived CDR1 and CDR2 are MNHEY and SVGEGT. The CDR3 runs to 15 residues. The CDR3, as DNA: TGTGCCAGCAGTTACTCTAACTCGCCAGAGAGAGGCTACACCTTC. It codes for CASSYSNSPERGYTF.